The entry that follows covers one T cell receptor beta chain sequence. Its antigen is not known. The data were obtained in a study of vaccination effects on CD4 cells after COVID-19. Across the whole study: Before sequencing, viral peptide pools were used by the ViraFEST assay to expand antigen-specific CD4+ T cells. Each participant was given two doses of one vaccine (BNT162b2 or mRNA-1273). Study results and limitations: The study found marked clonal contraction of infection- and vaccine-induced clones late after vaccination.

Culture proceeded for approximately 9 days, and CD4+ T cells were then isolated. Germline CDR1 reads SGHTA; CDR2 reads FQGNSA. The CDR3 has 14 amino acids. V lost 4 bases and J lost 3, with 12 bases in between. Measured with immunoSEQ multiplex PCR; TCRdb has only the in-frame clones, and not every one. Here the sample spans 70,000 to 75,000 clones, approximately 77% being singletons. The chain recombines TRBV7-2 with TRBJ2-5; D call uncertain. Sample: CD4+ T cells from PBMCs cultured without peptide, taken before COVID-19 vaccination. This sequence originates from a human donor who received a COVID-19 vaccine. CDR3 in DNA: TGTGCCAGCAGCTCCCGGAACAACGAAGAGACCCAGTACTTC. Translating it yields CASSSRNNEETQYF.